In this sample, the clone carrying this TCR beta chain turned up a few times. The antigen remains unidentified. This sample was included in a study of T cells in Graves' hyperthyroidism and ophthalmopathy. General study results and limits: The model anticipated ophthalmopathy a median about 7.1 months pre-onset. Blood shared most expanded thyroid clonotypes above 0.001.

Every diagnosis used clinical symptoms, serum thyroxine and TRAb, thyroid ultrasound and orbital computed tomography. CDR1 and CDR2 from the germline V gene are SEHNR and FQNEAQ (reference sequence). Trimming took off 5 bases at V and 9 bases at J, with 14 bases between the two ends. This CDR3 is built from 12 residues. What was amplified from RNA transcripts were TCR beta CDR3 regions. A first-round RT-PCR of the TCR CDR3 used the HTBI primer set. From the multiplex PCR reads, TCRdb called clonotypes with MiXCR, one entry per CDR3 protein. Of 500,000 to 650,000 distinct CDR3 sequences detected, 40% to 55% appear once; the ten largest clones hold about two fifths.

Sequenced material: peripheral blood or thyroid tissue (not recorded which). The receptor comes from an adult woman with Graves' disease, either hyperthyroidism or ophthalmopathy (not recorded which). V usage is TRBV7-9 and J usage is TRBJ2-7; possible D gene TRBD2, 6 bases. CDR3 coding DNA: TGTGCCAGCAGCCGAGGAGGGGACGGGCAGTACTTC. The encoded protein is CASSRGGDGQYF.